This TCR beta chain was sequenced during a study of shared clonotypes between healthy human individuals. For the study at large: Plates per donor: three CD4 naive, three CD4 memory, two CD8 naive, one CD8 memory.

Naive CD8 cells comprised CD45RO-negative, CCR7-positively selected cells, excluding terminally differentiated effector memory CD45RA+ cells. Adult Caucasians living in Nashville, Tennessee made up all of the donors. As regards this clone: Its antigen is undetermined.

TCRdb keeps only in-frame clones here, not all; method: immunoSEQ multiplex PCR. The table includes around 2,000,000 clones, approximately 94% detected once. Whole-study results and caveats: Depth was large, yet rarefaction showed that sorted-subset sequencing was incomplete.

The CDR3 is 17 residues long. After removal of 4 bases from V and 4 bases from J, the junction contained 9 bases not matched to a gene. This rearrangement joins TRBV5-3 to TRBJ1-5; TRBD1 aligns across 12 bases. TRBV5-3 is marked as an open reading frame, function uncertain. The receptor was isolated from a man between 18 and 29 years old in good health. Some clones in this sample may be carry-over from other donors' samples. The sequenced sample was naive CD8+ T cells from PBMCs. This CDR3 reads CARSPGDRGLGNQPQHF. The CDR3, as DNA: TGTGCCAGAAGCCCGGGGGACAGGGGGCTTGGGAATCAGCCCCAGCATTTT.